This record covers a single T cell receptor beta chain. Its matching antigen is unknown. TCR beta CDR3 regions were amplified from RNA transcripts. HTBI primers were the set used in a first-round RT-PCR of the TCR CDR3. TCRdb itself ran the multiplex PCR reads through MiXCR, one entry per CDR3 protein. This sample has a few hundred thousand distinct CDR3 sequences; around a sixth occur once, and the top ten carry 14%. The sample originates from a study of T cells in Graves' hyperthyroidism and ophthalmopathy. About the study: Sampling of peripheral blood happened at initial diagnosis, prior to any treatment. Overall study results and limits: Prediction of ophthalmopathy progression came a median around 6 months pre-onset.

Patients were aged 18 to 65, had disease duration under 2 months, and had newly diagnosed hyperthyroidism. Each 10 ml fresh peripheral blood draw supplied the PBMCs. The sequence came from a woman between 18 and 29 years old with Graves' hyperthyroidism. The sample was blood.

In nucleotides, the CDR3 is TGCAGCGTCAACATCGCCTCAGGGTCCTACGAGCAGTACTTC. Translation: CSVNIASGSYEQYF. The V call is TRBV29-1, the J call TRBJ2-7, with TRBD1 as a possible D gene (5 bases). The CDR3 loop spans 14 amino acids. V lost 6 bases and J lost 1, with 16 bases in between. Germline-derived CDR1 and CDR2 are SQVTM and ANQGSEA.